Below are 24 T cell receptor beta chains sequenced from a single sample in a study of response to subunit inactivated influenza vaccine. A single record per CDR3 protein comes from TCRdb applying MiXCR to the RT-PCR reads. Of hundreds of thousands of distinct CDR3 sequences in the sample, 7.6% are singletons; the top ten hold 10% to 15%. The sample in question was PBMCs from blood, obtained approximately 25 months after vaccination. Source of these receptors: a man between 50 and 70 years old who received an inactivated influenza vaccine.

This clonotype was counted a few times. V usage is TRBV20-1 and J usage is TRBJ2-2; 8 nucleotides match TRBD2. Germline V CDR1 and CDR2: DFQATT, SNEGSKA (reference sequence). This CDR3 spans 15 amino acids. V dropped 3 bases and J dropped 4; count of bases not matched to a gene: 7. CDR3 residues: CSARLAGIGTGELFF. The DNA for the CDR3 is TGCAGTGCTAGGTTAGCGGGAATTGGCACCGGGGAGCTGTTTTTT.

In this sample, this clonotype turned up many times. The rearrangement joins TRBV7-9 to TRBJ2-1; 7 bases fit TRBD1. The CDR3 extends over 15 amino acids. V lost 3 bases and J lost 0; bases outside the gene matches: 2. The germline V gene has CDR1 SEHNR and CDR2 FQNEAQ (reference sequence). The CDR3 DNA sequence: TGTGCCAGCAGCTTCCGGGACAGCTCCTACAATGAGCAGTTCTTC. This encodes CASSFRDSSYNEQFF.

V gene TRBV20-1 combines with J gene TRBJ2-1; 11 bases map to TRBD2. The CDR3 length is 16 residues. The germline CDR1 and CDR2 sequences are DFQATT and SNEGSKA (reference sequence). CDR3 sequence (DNA): TGCTGCGCTAGAACCACTAGCGGGAGTTGGTACAATGAGCAGTTCTTC. The encoded protein is CCARTTSGSWYNEQFF.

This clonotype occurred many times. The chain uses TRBV15 and TRBJ2-5, with unresolved D. V lost 5 bases to trimming and J lost 2 bases, with 6 bases between them. This CDR3 has 12 amino acids. CDR1 LNHNV and CDR2 YYDKDF come from the germline V gene (reference sequence). For the CDR3, the DNA is TGTGCCACCAGCCGCGGACAAGAGACCCAGTACTTC. Encoded protein: CATSRGQETQYF.

This clonotype was recorded many times. The V and J genes are TRBV6-2 or TRBV6-3 and TRBJ2-7; D gene ambiguous. V lost 2 bases to trimming and J lost 5 bases, with 19 bases between them. This CDR3 comprises 16 residues. The germline V gene encodes CDR1 MNHEY and CDR2 SVGEGT. The chain's CDR3 is CASSYEASRLIHEQYF. The CDR3 DNA follows: TGTGCCAGCAGTTACGAGGCGTCTAGGCTAATCCACGAGCAGTACTTC.

The chain recombines TRBV7-2 with TRBJ2-7; 8 positions agree with TRBD2. This CDR3 region has 15 residues. With V trimmed by 5 bases and J by 4 bases, 10 bases remained unmatched. Germline CDR1 and CDR2: SGHTA and FQGNSA. The CDR3 loop is CASSPTTSVKYEQYF. The CDR3 DNA follows: TGTGCCAGCAGCCCAACGACTAGCGTGAAGTACGAGCAGTACTTC.

This clonotype was counted a few times. The genes are TRBV5-1 and TRBJ1-1; no reliable D call. Trimming took 1 base from V and 1 from J, leaving 11 bases between them. Germline V lookup: CDR1 SGHRS, CDR2 YFSETQ. This CDR3 has 15 residues. CDR3 coding DNA: TGCGCCAGCAGCTTGTCGGGAGCTCGGAACACTGAAGCTTTCTTT. It specifies CASSLSGARNTEAFF.

This clonotype was recorded at least ten times. The V gene is TRBV12-3 or TRBV12-4, the J gene TRBJ2-3; D unclear. The CDR3 is 16 residues long. V was cut by 3 bases and J by 2 bases, with 15 bases left in between. In DNA form, the CDR3 reads TGTGCCAGCAGTTTCGGGTCCACCTTGTACACAGATACGCAGTATTTT. It codes for CASSFGSTLYTDTQYF.

This clonotype was observed at least ten times. J is TRBJ2-4 and V is TRBV28; D is perhaps TRBD2 (6 bases). CDR1 MDHEN and CDR2 SYDVKM come from the germline V gene. CDR3 length equals 16 residues. With 6 bases removed from V and 0 bases from J, the gap between germline ends came to 15 bases. In DNA, the CDR3 is TGTGCCAGCAGCCCGGGGGTTAACCTAGCCAAAAACATTCAGTACTTC. Encoded protein: CASSPGVNLAKNIQYF.

This sequence joins TRBV7-2 and TRBJ2-3; 8 nucleotides match TRBD2. The CDR3 runs 16 residues. CDR1 and CDR2 (germline): SGHTA, FQGNSA. J lost 4 bases, V lost 5 bases, and 11 bases had no gene match. CDR3 sequence: CASSGYAGGAADTQYF. CDR3 DNA: TGTGCCAGCAGCGGGTACGCCGGGGGGGCCGCAGATACGCAGTATTTT. Drawing the rest from reference TRBV7-2 and TRBJ2-3, the complete variable domain is GAGVSQSPSNKVTEKGKDVELRCDPISGHTALYWYRQSLGQGLEFLIYFQGNSAPDKSGLPSDRFSAERTGGSVSTLTIQRTQQEDSAVYLCASSGYAGGAADTQYFGPGTRLTVL.

The rearrangement uses TRBV29-1 and TRBJ2-1, with 14 bases identical to TRBD2. Germline V gives CDR1 SQVTM, CDR2 ANQGSEA. Losses at the gene ends were 7 bases for V and 9 bases for J; bases not matched to a gene: 14. The CDR3 loop spans 16 amino acids. CDR3 DNA sequence: TGCAGCGGGACTAGCGGGAGGTATCCCGGTATCTCTGAGCAGTTCTTC. Protein sequence: CSGTSGRYPGISEQFF.

This clonotype was counted many times. The rearrangement uses TRBV12-3 or TRBV12-4 and TRBJ2-2; D gene uncertain. The germline V and J ends were trimmed by 11 bases and 3 bases, with 13 bases remaining between them. The CDR3 length is 13 residues. CDR3 amino acids: CAVQFTDTGELFF. DNA for the CDR3: TGTGCCGTACAGTTCACCGACACCGGGGAGCTGTTTTTT.

The gene calls are TRBV4-3 and TRBJ1-5; D is unclear. There are 13 residues in the CDR3. Trimming pared 8 bases from V and 0 bases from J, leaving 8 bases between. CDR1 and CDR2 from the germline V gene are LGHNA and YSLEER. DNA for the CDR3: TGCGCCAGCGCTCGGTATAGCAATCAGCCCCAGCATTTT. This encodes CASARYSNQPQHF.

Ten or more counts support this clonotype. The chain combines TRBV12-3 or TRBV12-4 with TRBJ2-2; 7 positions match TRBD1. After removal of 6 bases from V and 6 bases from J, the junction contained 10 bases not matched to a gene. CDR3 length: 15 amino acids. The CDR3 DNA reads as TGTGCCAGCAGACCACCTCCAACAGGGGCCGGGGAGCTGTTTTTT. The encoded protein is CASRPPPTGAGELFF.

This clonotype was counted at least ten times. V and J are TRBV2 and TRBJ1-1; D ambiguous. Germline CDR1 reads SNHLY; CDR2 reads FYNNEI. V lost 7 bases, J lost 6 bases, and 15 bases lay in between. The length of the CDR3 is 13 residues. The CDR3 region is CASTLDRGAEAFF. The DNA of the CDR3 is TGTGCCAGCACCCTGGACCGGGGTGCTGAAGCTTTCTTT.

This clonotype was counted only a few times. At one boundary the junction diverges from the germline segment, which might be a read error. The CDR3: CASSLDGRTVNSPLNF. CDR3 DNA sequence: TGTGCCAGCAGTTTGGATGGTAGGACGGTTAATTCACCCCTCAACTTT. The chain combines TRBV12-3 or TRBV12-4 with TRBJ1-6; no firm D call. This CDR3 is built from 16 residues.

V and J are TRBV20-1 and TRBJ2-1, with 11 bases matching TRBD2. The CDR3 covers 17 residues. The V gene end was trimmed by 4 bases and the J gene end by 1 base; junction bases not matched to a gene: 9. CDR1 is DFQATT and CDR2 is SNEGSKA in the germline V gene (reference sequence). The CDR3 DNA reads as TGCAGTGCTACTAACCCACTAGCGGGAGCATCCTACAATGAGCAGTTCTTC. The encoded protein is CSATNPLAGASYNEQFF.

The chain is built from TRBV10-3 and TRBJ1-6, with D unresolved. CDR3 size: 14 residues. Trimming removed 4 bases from V and 10 bases from J, with 14 bases in between. Germline CDR1 and CDR2: ENHRY and SYGVKD. CDR3 in amino acids: CAISATQQGSPLHF. The CDR3 DNA sequence: TGTGCCATCAGTGCGACCCAACAAGGCTCACCCCTCCACTTT.

Details on this clonotype: Given a much more abundant clone one base away, this may be a read error. CDR3: CAASDFKWGQGADEYQETQYF. As DNA, the CDR3 is TGTGCCGCCAGTGATTTTAAGTGGGGACAGGGGGCGGACGAATACCAAGAGACCCAGTACTTC. The rearrangement links TRBV24-1 to TRBJ2-5; 12 bases match TRBD1. The CDR3 extends over 21 amino acids. Germline V gene lookup returns CDR1 KGHDR and CDR2 SFDVKD.

J is TRBJ2-3 and V is TRBV6-2 or TRBV6-3; 8 bases are shared with TRBD1. The CDR3 is made up of 15 amino acids. CDR1 is MNHEY and CDR2 is SVGEGT in the germline V gene. V shed 2 bases and J 2 bases; nucleotides not matched to a gene: 3. The CDR3 sequence is CASSYRQGHTDTQYF. The CDR3 region has the DNA TGTGCCAGCAGTTACCGACAGGGGCACACAGATACGCAGTATTTT.

This clonotype has just a few counts. The rearrangement uses TRBV20-1 and TRBJ1-2; the D gene is possibly TRBD1 (5 bases). Germline CDR1 and CDR2: DFQATT and SNEGSKA (reference sequence). Between the trimmed V and J ends, which lost 3 bases and 11 bases, there was a span of 13 bases. CDR3 length: 11 residues. CDR3 DNA sequence: TGCAGTGCTAGTGCGGGGGAGGGTTACACCTTC. Amino acid sequence: CSASAGEGYTF.

The chain combines TRBV5-1 with TRBJ2-3; 7 bases align to TRBD1. The J segment lost 0 bases and the V segment lost 4 bases, leaving 5 bases of the junction unmatched. Germline values: CDR1 SGHRS, CDR2 YFSETQ. The CDR3 contains 15 residues. Here the CDR3 reads CASSPGQTSTDTQYF. The CDR3 region has the DNA TGCGCCAGCAGCCCGGGACAGACTAGCACAGATACGCAGTATTTT.

The V and J genes are TRBV4-3 and TRBJ2-7; maybe TRBD2 (6 bases). Germline V gives CDR1 LGHNA, CDR2 YSLEER. V was pared by 4 bases and J by 6 bases, with 16 bases between. The length of the CDR3 is 14 residues. DNA of the CDR3: TGCGCCAGCAGCCCACTCTTGGGGGGAGGCGAGCAGTACTTC. This translates into CASSPLLGGGEQYF.

This clonotype was seen more than once but under ten times. The CDR3 DNA reads as TGTGCCAGCAGTCAAAACTTTGGGGCAGGGGGCTACGAGCAGTACTTC. Protein: CASSQNFGAGGYEQYF. The V call is TRBV6-1, the J call TRBJ2-7, with 7 bases identical to TRBD1. With V trimmed by 5 bases and J by 3 bases, 13 bases remained unmatched. Looked up from germline, CDR1 is MNHNS and CDR2 is SASEGT. The CDR3 has 16 amino acids.